The clone carrying this T cell receptor beta chain was counted between two and nine times. The CDR3 is 13 amino acids. Germline CDR1 SQVTM, CDR2 ANQGSEA. With 6 bases clipped from V and 3 bases from J, the junction kept 3 bases outside the gene matches. This record comes from a study of blood T cell repertoires in COVID-19. Study information: Samples representing acute and convalescent COVID-19 were sourced from the United States, Italy and Spain. T cells, B-cell-depleted T cells, or PBMCs supplied cDNA or gDNA.

Original processing methods: For nucleated cells, counts were estimated from reference gene primer amplification. This table comes from immunoSEQ multiplex PCR, and its TCRdb copy is limited to in-frame clones, with some not included. D and trimming were read from the DNA, whereas the V and J calls and clone size are those reported in that table. The table lists 250,000 to 350,000 clones, around 91% of them singletons, with 9.5% to 15% in the top ten. The rearrangement joins TRBV29-1 to TRBJ2-7; 12 bases are shared with TRBD2. The sequenced material came from peripheral blood. This TCR derives from a woman aged 55-70 years with acute or convalescent COVID-19. The CDR3 loop is CSVSGLAGYEQYF. The CDR3 coding sequence is TGCAGCGTCTCGGGACTAGCGGGCTACGAGCAGTACTTC.